The T cell receptor beta chain described here comes from a study of T cells in localized non-small cell lung cancer. Points from the study as a whole: For the top 100 tumor clones, a median roughly 56 also appeared in adjacent lung. Uninvolved neighboring lung showed the greatest T cell clonality, exceeding tumor. Tumor samples were not multi-region, leaving intratumor heterogeneity unexcluded. Longer overall survival accompanied higher blood T cell density.

For this clone: Its antigen is unidentified.

The CDR3 sequence is 14 residues long. Trimming took off 3 bases at V and 4 bases at J, with 10 bases between the two ends. The germline CDR1 and CDR2 sequences are SEHNR and FQNEAQ (reference sequence). Measured with immunoSEQ multiplex PCR; TCRdb has only the in-frame clones, and not every one. Of 45,000 to 65,000 clones detected, over 85% appear once; the ten largest clones hold less than 25%. The material sequenced was peripheral blood, taken before any cancer treatment. The J gene is TRBJ1-5, the V gene TRBV7-9; no clear D. This TCR was recovered from a man aged 40-75 years with stage I squamous cell lung carcinoma. Here the CDR3 reads CASSLGPFNQPQHF. CDR3 DNA: TGTGCCAGCAGCTTGGGCCCTTTTAATCAGCCCCAGCATTTT.